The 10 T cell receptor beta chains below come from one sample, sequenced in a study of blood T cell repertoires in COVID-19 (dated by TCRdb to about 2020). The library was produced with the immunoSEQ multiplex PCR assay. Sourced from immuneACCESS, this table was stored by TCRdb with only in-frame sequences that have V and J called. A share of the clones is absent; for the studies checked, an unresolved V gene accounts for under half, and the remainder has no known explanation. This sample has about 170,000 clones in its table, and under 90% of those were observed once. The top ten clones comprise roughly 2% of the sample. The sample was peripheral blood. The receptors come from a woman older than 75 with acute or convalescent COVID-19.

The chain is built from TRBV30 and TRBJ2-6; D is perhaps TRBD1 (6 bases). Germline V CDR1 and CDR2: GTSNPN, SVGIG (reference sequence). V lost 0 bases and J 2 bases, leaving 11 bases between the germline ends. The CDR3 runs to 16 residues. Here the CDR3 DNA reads TGTGCCTGGAGTGTACCAACAGGGACTGGGGCCAACGTCCTGACTTTC. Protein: CAWSVPTGTGANVLTF.

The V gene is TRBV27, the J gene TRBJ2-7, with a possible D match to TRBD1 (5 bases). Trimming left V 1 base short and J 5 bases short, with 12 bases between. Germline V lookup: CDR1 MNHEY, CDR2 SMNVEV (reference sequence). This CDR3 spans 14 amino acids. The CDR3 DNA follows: TGTGCCAGCAGTTTATTAGGGCCAGGGAACGAGCAGTACTTC. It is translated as CASSLLGPGNEQYF.

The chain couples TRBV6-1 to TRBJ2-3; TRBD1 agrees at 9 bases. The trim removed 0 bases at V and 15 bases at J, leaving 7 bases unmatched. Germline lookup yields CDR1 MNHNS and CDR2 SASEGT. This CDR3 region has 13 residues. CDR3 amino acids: CASSEAAGTGIYF. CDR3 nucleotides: TGTGCCAGCAGTGAAGCGGCCGGGACAGGGATTTATTTT.

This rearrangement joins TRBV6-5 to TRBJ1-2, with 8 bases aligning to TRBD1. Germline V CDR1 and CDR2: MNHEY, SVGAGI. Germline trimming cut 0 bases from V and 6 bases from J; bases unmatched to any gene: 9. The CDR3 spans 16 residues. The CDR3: CASSYSPGTGANGYTF. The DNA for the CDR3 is TGTGCCAGCAGTTACTCTCCCGGGACAGGAGCAAATGGCTACACCTTC.

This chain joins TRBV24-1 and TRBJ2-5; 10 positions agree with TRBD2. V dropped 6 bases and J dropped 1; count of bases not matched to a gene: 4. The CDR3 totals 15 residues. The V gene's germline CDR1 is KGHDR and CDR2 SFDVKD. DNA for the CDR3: TGTGCCACCAGTACCCCTAGCGGGGGCCAAGAGACCCAGTACTTC. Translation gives CATSTPSGGQETQYF.

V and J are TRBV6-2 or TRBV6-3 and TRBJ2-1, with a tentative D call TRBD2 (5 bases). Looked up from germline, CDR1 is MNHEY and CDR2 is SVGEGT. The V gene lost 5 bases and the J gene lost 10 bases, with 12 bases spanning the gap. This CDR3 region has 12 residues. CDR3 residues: CASSGLTNEQFF. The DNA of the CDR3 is TGTGCCAGCAGTGGACTGACTAACGAGCAGTTCTTC.

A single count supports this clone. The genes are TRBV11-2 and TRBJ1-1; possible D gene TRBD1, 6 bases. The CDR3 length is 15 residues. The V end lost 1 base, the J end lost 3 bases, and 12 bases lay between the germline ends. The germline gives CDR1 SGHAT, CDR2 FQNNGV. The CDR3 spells CASSLVQGPHTEAFF. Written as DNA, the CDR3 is TGTGCCAGCAGCTTAGTTCAGGGGCCCCACACTGAAGCTTTCTTT.

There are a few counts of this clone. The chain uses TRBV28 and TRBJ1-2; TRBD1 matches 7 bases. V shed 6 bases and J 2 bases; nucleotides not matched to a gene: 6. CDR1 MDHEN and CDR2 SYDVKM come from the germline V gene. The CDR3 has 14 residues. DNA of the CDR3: TGTGCCAGCAGAGAGACAGGGTTGAACTATGGCTACACCTTC. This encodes CASRETGLNYGYTF.

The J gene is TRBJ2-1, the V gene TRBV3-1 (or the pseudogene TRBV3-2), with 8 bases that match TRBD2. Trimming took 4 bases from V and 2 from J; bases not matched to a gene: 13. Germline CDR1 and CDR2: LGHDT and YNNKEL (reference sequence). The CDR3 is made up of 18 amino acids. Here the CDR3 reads CASSRYLTRGATYNEQFF. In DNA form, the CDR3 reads TGTGCCAGCAGCCGATATCTCACGCGGGGGGCGACCTACAATGAGCAGTTCTTC.

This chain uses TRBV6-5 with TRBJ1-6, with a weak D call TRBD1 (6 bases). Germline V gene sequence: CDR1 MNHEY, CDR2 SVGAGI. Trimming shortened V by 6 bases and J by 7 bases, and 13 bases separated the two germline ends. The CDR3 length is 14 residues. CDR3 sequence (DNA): TGTGCCAGCAGACTTGATCAGGGGAATTCACCCCTCCACTTT. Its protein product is CASRLDQGNSPLHF.